This is a list of T cell receptor beta chains from one sample in a study of blood T cell repertoires in COVID-19. Profiling relied on immunoSEQ multiplex PCR, and the TCRdb table lists in-frame clones only, not all of them. The sample gives over 55,000 clones, 65% to 90% of which show up once; 10% is in the top ten. The sequenced sample consisted of peripheral blood. The receptors here all came from a man aged 45-65 years with COVID-19, enrolled during active disease. CDR3s include the opening cysteine and the closing phenylalanine or tryptophan. Each record gives: J gene, V gene, D gene, clone size, CDR3 protein, CDR3 DNA. D genes are given only for firm matches. Size tells how often a clone was seen (once, few, many) or the class of an expanded clone, and some rows leave it out.

TRBJ1-4 TRBV2 NA once CASSEVGVIAREKLFF TGTGCCAGCAGTGAAGTGGGAGTTATAGCGAGGGAAAAACTGTTTTTT
TRBJ2-4 TRBV7-3 TRBD1 NA CASSLGTGYTKNIQYF TGTGCCAGCAGCTTAGGGACAGGGTATACCAAAAACATTCAGTACTTC
TRBJ2-3 TRBV30 TRBD1 NA CAWSVRAGGPRKRDTQYF TGTGCCTGGAGTGTACGTGCAGGGGGCCCTAGAAAACGAGATACGCAGTATTTT
TRBJ1-5 TRBV2 NA NA CASSQGNQPQHF TGTGCCAGCAGTCAGGGCAATCAGCCCCAGCATTTT
TRBJ1-4 TRBV30 TRBD1 NA CAWTESGTGALREKLFF TGTGCCTGGACCGAATCCGGGACAGGGGCCCTTAGGGAAAAACTGTTTTTT
TRBJ1-1 TRBV6-6 TRBD1 few CASIAGTGALSTEAFF TGTGCCAGCATCGCCGGGACAGGGGCCTTGAGCACTGAAGCTTTCTTT
TRBJ2-2 TRBV4-2 NA NA CASSPMNGGGTGELFF TGTGCCAGCAGCCCCATGAATGGCGGTGGGACCGGGGAGCTGTTTTTT
TRBJ2-1 TRBV5-1 TRBD2 once CASGRGYNEQFF TGCGCCAGCGGGAGGGGCTACAATGAGCAGTTCTTC
TRBJ1-2 TRBV2 TRBD1 NA CASSMQGARGYTF TGTGCCAGCAGTATGCAGGGGGCGCGAGGCTACACCTTC
TRBJ2-5 TRBV4-1 TRBD1 NA CASSPSDRGGLGETQYF TGCGCCAGCAGCCCTTCGGACAGGGGGGGACTCGGGGAGACCCAGTACTTC
TRBJ2-3 TRBV6-2/TRBV6-3 TRBD2 few CASSSGRASTDTQYF TGTGCCAGCAGTAGCGGGAGGGCTAGCACAGATACGCAGTATTTT
TRBJ2-5 TRBV9 TRBD2 NA CASTRLAGGETQYF TGTGCCAGCACTCGGCTAGCGGGAGGCGAGACCCAGTACTTC
TRBJ2-5 TRBV28 NA NA CASSDAGGREGETQYF TGTGCCAGCAGTGACGCAGGGGGGCGAGAGGGAGAGACCCAGTACTTC
TRBJ2-1 TRBV24-1 NA NA CASSGDIYNEQFF TGTGCCTCGTCAGGGGATATCTACAATGAGCAGTTCTTC
TRBJ2-3 TRBV28 NA NA CASSSQGPRGDTQYF TGTGCCAGCAGTTCACAGGGCCCGAGGGGAGATACGCAGTATTTT
TRBJ2-7 TRBV9 NA NA CASSVGSQGGEQYF TGTGCCAGCAGCGTAGGTAGCCAGGGGGGCGAGCAGTACTTC
TRBJ1-6 TRBV12-5 NA NA CASGLVRGGGSYNSPLHF TGTGCTAGTGGTTTGGTACGGGGGGGAGGGTCATATAATTCACCCCTCCACTTT
TRBJ2-7 TRBV27 NA NA CASSFTPQGSYEQYF TGTGCCAGCAGTTTCACCCCGCAGGGGTCCTACGAGCAGTACTTC
TRBJ2-2 TRBV29-1 NA once CSVVGTNTGELFF TGCAGCGTTGTAGGGACTAACACCGGGGAGCTGTTTTTT
TRBJ2-4 TRBV7-8 TRBD1 NA CASTRQGWNIQYF TGTGCCAGCACCCGACAGGGGTGGAACATTCAGTACTTC